This TCR beta chain stems from a study of blood T cell repertoires in COVID-19 (dated by TCRdb to 2018 to 2020). About the study as a whole: The collaborator samples originated in the United States, Italy and Spain and spanned the acute and convalescent phases of COVID-19. The material from the prospective study consisted of cDNA or gDNA derived from T cells, B-cell-depleted T cells, or PBMCs. Subjects who had been exposed to COVID-19, were actively infected with it, or had recovered from it provided the deeply sampled blood TCRbeta repertoires that made up the dataset. Sample metadata almost always included a de-identified subject ID, COVID-19 status, age in years and sex. The repertoires were released in a freely available public database meant as a resource for research on the immune response to SARS-CoV-2. The samples were drawn from the first 160 participants of the ongoing ImmuneRACE study and from 950 to 1,500 subjects provided by 6 global collaborators. Where available, HLA class I and class II types were obtained from metadata supplied by the sample provider rather than from assay-based typing. Study-wide conclusions, independent of this receptor: How much clinical and demographic metadata was included differed by source and by participant, and the metadata was provided uncurated.

V was cut back by 0 bases and J by 0 bases, leaving a gap of 9 bases between them. Taken from cysteine to phenylalanine, the CDR3 has 16 residues. The sequence is cut down to CDR3 DNA, 48 bases in frame from base 1. From a lookup of the germline V gene, CDR1 and CDR2 are SGDLS and YYNGEE. TCRbeta CDR3 regions were amplified from genomic DNA by means of the immunoSEQ Assay, a bias-controlled multiplex PCR. In the source study's methods: The number of nucleated cells in each sample was estimated by amplification of reference gene primers within the assay. Sequence reads were collapsed and filtered to measure the absolute abundance of every unique TCRbeta CDR3 rearrangement. For each sample, productive Simpson clonality was calculated by taking the square root of Simpson's diversity index across productive rearrangements. This immuneACCESS table, as held by TCRdb, lists in-frame sequences with V and J called but not all clones. Of the missing ones, under half trace to an unresolved V gene in checked studies; the others have no known cause. D and trimming come from the DNA, and the V and J calls and clone size come from that table. This sample gives about 200,000 clones in total; approximately 80% of them show up just once. The top ten hold approximately 10% of the sample.

Participants in the prospective study were aged roughly 18 to 95 years, lived in some 24 United States geographic areas, and enrolled through a virtual design. In the prospective study, cohorts were assigned on the basis of participant-reported clinical history obtained from a screening survey and a study questionnaire. Recovered participants in ImmuneRACE Cohort 3 were defined by two consecutive negative NP/OP PCR tests, clearance by a healthcare professional, or resolution of symptoms. In the prospective study, mobile phlebotomists collected whole blood, serum and a nasopharyngeal or oropharyngeal swab from each participant. Additional blood draws and questionnaires over an approximately two-month period could optionally be provided by prospective study participants. Blood samples from the prospective study were shipped frozen or at room temperature prior to DNA extraction. Comment on this clone: No cognate antigen has been identified for it. Base quality data are lacking; no much larger clone is found one base away.

The sequencing input was PBMCs or T cells enriched from blood (not recorded which). The TCR originated in a middle-aged man who had recovered from COVID-19. This chain is built from TRBV9 and TRBJ2-2; the D gene cannot be resolved reliably. The CDR3 reads as follows: CASSVELFANTGELFF. The sequence in DNA is TGTGCCAGCAGCGTAGAACTGTTCGCGAACACCGGGGAGCTGTTTTTT.